Here is one T cell receptor beta chain with its context. Antigen specificity is unknown. CDR3 length: 14 amino acids. CDR1 SNHLY and CDR2 FYNNEI come from the germline V gene. V was pared by 9 bases and J by 8 bases, with 13 bases of the junction left unmatched. Via MiXCR, TCRdb re-called the reads, giving one row per CDR3 protein. The sample records 700,000 to 850,000 distinct CDR3 sequences, 32% being singletons. This sample is part of a study of T cell repertoires in cytomegalovirus infection. Study at large: Public TCR beta signatures marked donors with CMV infection and the matching HLA. Findings and caveats of the study: HLA-C-restricted CMV clonotypes gave the most frequent clonotype in two of eight donors. Cumulated frequencies of public TCR beta families served to identify carriers of CMV plus the relevant HLA.

This receptor was identified in a human donor in good health (CMV status not recorded). Some clones in this sample may be carry-over from other donors' samples. The rearrangement links TRBV2 to TRBJ2-1; 7 bases align to TRBD2. The sequencing used cultured CD8+ T cells from PBMCs, collected from culture after CMV antigen stimulation. The chain's CDR3 is CAREGGAYRDEQFF. The CDR3 coding sequence is TGTGCCAGGGAGGGAGGGGCTTATAGAGATGAGCAGTTCTTC.